This entry lists 9 T cell receptor beta chains sequenced from one sample in a study of blood T cell repertoires in COVID-19. The repertoire was sequenced with immunoSEQ multiplex PCR; TCRdb's copy has only in-frame clones and lacks some. Altogether roughly 150,000 clones are present, roughly 90% being singletons, with the ten largest covering roughly 5.3%. What was sequenced was peripheral blood. All receptors come from a man younger than 35 with COVID-19, enrolled during active disease.

The chain combines TRBV11-3 with TRBJ2-1; D is perhaps TRBD2 (6 bases). This CDR3 contains 17 residues. The germline V and J ends were trimmed by 1 base and 0 bases, with 13 bases remaining between them. Germline assignment: CDR1 SGHNT and CDR2 YENEEA. The CDR3 DNA reads TGTGCCAGCAGCTTAGGGGACTCCTTGAGCTCCTACAATGAGCAGTTCTTC. As protein: CASSLGDSLSSYNEQFF. Full variable domain (remainder filled in from reference TRBV11-3 and TRBJ2-1): EAGVVQSPRYKIIEKKQPVAFWCNPISGHNTLYWYLQNLGQGPELLIRYENEEAVDDSQLPKDRFSAERLKGVDSTLKIQPAELGDSAVYLCASSLGDSLSSYNEQFFGPGTRLTVL.

V is TRBV2 and J is TRBJ1-3, with D uncertain. V gave up 7 bases and J gave up 2 bases, with 12 bases separating them. This CDR3 is built from 14 residues. From germline, CDR1 is SNHLY and CDR2 FYNNEI. CDR3 sequence (DNA): TGTGCCAGCAACTGGAGGGAGACTGGAAACACCATATATTTT. Translation gives CASNWRETGNTIYF.

The chain links TRBV30 to TRBJ1-5; D not resolved. The V gene lost 0 bases and the J gene lost 6 bases, with 9 bases spanning the gap. The CDR3 is 13 residues long. The germline V gene has CDR1 GTSNPN and CDR2 SVGIG (reference sequence). The CDR3 spells CAWSVLEGQPQHF. The DNA for the CDR3 is TGTGCCTGGAGTGTCTTAGAGGGTCAGCCCCAGCATTTT.

The V and J genes are TRBV6-5 and TRBJ1-2; D call uncertain. CDR3 length: 13 amino acids. V was clipped by 2 bases and J by 1 base, with 5 bases between them. The V gene's germline CDR1 is MNHEY and CDR2 SVGAGI. DNA for the CDR3: TGTGCCAGCAGTTACACCAGTAACTATGGCTACACCTTC. Its translation is CASSYTSNYGYTF.

The chain carries TRBV9 and TRBJ2-6, with TRBD1 identical over 7 bases. Trimming cost V 1 base and J 2 bases; bases outside gene matches: 6. Germline assignment: CDR1 SGDLS and CDR2 YYNGEE. CDR3 length equals 17 residues. CDR3 residues: CASSVFGTATGANVLTF. DNA of the CDR3: TGTGCCAGCAGCGTATTCGGGACAGCAACTGGGGCCAACGTCCTGACTTTC.

The chain employs TRBV28 and TRBJ1-1, with D possibly TRBD1 on 5 matching bases. This CDR3 comprises 13 residues. Germline V gene lookup returns CDR1 MDHEN and CDR2 SYDVKM. V dropped 3 bases and J dropped 4 bases, with 9 bases sitting between them. CDR3 nucleotides: TGTGCCAGCAGTTTTATAGGGGCCACTGAAGCTTTCTTT. This translates into CASSFIGATEAFF.

The gene calls are TRBV7-9 and TRBJ1-1; D is undetermined. The CDR3 loop spans 15 amino acids. V was trimmed by 5 bases and J by 4 bases, leaving 17 bases between them. CDR1 is SEHNR, CDR2 FQNEAQ, per germline (reference sequence). The DNA for the CDR3 is TGTGCCAGCAGCCCCCAGGAATGGTACACCACTGAAGCTTTCTTT. Its translation is CASSPQEWYTTEAFF.

The chain couples TRBV24-1 to TRBJ2-5; D perhaps matches TRBD2 (6 bases). The CDR3 is made up of 13 amino acids. Deletions cut 2 bases from V and 10 bases from J, with 13 bases between. The germline gives CDR1 KGHDR, CDR2 SFDVKD. The CDR3 reads CATSDWTTGSQYF. The DNA of the CDR3 is TGTGCCACCAGTGATTGGACAACCGGGAGCCAGTACTTC.

J is TRBJ2-1 and V is TRBV27; TRBD2 might be the D (6 bases). V dropped 8 bases and J dropped 2 bases, with 10 bases sitting between them. This CDR3 is 13 amino acids long. Germline CDR1 reads MNHEY; CDR2 reads SMNVEV (reference sequence). CDR3 region: CASVGGPYNEQFF. Written as DNA, the CDR3 is TGTGCCAGCGTGGGGGGTCCCTACAATGAGCAGTTCTTC.